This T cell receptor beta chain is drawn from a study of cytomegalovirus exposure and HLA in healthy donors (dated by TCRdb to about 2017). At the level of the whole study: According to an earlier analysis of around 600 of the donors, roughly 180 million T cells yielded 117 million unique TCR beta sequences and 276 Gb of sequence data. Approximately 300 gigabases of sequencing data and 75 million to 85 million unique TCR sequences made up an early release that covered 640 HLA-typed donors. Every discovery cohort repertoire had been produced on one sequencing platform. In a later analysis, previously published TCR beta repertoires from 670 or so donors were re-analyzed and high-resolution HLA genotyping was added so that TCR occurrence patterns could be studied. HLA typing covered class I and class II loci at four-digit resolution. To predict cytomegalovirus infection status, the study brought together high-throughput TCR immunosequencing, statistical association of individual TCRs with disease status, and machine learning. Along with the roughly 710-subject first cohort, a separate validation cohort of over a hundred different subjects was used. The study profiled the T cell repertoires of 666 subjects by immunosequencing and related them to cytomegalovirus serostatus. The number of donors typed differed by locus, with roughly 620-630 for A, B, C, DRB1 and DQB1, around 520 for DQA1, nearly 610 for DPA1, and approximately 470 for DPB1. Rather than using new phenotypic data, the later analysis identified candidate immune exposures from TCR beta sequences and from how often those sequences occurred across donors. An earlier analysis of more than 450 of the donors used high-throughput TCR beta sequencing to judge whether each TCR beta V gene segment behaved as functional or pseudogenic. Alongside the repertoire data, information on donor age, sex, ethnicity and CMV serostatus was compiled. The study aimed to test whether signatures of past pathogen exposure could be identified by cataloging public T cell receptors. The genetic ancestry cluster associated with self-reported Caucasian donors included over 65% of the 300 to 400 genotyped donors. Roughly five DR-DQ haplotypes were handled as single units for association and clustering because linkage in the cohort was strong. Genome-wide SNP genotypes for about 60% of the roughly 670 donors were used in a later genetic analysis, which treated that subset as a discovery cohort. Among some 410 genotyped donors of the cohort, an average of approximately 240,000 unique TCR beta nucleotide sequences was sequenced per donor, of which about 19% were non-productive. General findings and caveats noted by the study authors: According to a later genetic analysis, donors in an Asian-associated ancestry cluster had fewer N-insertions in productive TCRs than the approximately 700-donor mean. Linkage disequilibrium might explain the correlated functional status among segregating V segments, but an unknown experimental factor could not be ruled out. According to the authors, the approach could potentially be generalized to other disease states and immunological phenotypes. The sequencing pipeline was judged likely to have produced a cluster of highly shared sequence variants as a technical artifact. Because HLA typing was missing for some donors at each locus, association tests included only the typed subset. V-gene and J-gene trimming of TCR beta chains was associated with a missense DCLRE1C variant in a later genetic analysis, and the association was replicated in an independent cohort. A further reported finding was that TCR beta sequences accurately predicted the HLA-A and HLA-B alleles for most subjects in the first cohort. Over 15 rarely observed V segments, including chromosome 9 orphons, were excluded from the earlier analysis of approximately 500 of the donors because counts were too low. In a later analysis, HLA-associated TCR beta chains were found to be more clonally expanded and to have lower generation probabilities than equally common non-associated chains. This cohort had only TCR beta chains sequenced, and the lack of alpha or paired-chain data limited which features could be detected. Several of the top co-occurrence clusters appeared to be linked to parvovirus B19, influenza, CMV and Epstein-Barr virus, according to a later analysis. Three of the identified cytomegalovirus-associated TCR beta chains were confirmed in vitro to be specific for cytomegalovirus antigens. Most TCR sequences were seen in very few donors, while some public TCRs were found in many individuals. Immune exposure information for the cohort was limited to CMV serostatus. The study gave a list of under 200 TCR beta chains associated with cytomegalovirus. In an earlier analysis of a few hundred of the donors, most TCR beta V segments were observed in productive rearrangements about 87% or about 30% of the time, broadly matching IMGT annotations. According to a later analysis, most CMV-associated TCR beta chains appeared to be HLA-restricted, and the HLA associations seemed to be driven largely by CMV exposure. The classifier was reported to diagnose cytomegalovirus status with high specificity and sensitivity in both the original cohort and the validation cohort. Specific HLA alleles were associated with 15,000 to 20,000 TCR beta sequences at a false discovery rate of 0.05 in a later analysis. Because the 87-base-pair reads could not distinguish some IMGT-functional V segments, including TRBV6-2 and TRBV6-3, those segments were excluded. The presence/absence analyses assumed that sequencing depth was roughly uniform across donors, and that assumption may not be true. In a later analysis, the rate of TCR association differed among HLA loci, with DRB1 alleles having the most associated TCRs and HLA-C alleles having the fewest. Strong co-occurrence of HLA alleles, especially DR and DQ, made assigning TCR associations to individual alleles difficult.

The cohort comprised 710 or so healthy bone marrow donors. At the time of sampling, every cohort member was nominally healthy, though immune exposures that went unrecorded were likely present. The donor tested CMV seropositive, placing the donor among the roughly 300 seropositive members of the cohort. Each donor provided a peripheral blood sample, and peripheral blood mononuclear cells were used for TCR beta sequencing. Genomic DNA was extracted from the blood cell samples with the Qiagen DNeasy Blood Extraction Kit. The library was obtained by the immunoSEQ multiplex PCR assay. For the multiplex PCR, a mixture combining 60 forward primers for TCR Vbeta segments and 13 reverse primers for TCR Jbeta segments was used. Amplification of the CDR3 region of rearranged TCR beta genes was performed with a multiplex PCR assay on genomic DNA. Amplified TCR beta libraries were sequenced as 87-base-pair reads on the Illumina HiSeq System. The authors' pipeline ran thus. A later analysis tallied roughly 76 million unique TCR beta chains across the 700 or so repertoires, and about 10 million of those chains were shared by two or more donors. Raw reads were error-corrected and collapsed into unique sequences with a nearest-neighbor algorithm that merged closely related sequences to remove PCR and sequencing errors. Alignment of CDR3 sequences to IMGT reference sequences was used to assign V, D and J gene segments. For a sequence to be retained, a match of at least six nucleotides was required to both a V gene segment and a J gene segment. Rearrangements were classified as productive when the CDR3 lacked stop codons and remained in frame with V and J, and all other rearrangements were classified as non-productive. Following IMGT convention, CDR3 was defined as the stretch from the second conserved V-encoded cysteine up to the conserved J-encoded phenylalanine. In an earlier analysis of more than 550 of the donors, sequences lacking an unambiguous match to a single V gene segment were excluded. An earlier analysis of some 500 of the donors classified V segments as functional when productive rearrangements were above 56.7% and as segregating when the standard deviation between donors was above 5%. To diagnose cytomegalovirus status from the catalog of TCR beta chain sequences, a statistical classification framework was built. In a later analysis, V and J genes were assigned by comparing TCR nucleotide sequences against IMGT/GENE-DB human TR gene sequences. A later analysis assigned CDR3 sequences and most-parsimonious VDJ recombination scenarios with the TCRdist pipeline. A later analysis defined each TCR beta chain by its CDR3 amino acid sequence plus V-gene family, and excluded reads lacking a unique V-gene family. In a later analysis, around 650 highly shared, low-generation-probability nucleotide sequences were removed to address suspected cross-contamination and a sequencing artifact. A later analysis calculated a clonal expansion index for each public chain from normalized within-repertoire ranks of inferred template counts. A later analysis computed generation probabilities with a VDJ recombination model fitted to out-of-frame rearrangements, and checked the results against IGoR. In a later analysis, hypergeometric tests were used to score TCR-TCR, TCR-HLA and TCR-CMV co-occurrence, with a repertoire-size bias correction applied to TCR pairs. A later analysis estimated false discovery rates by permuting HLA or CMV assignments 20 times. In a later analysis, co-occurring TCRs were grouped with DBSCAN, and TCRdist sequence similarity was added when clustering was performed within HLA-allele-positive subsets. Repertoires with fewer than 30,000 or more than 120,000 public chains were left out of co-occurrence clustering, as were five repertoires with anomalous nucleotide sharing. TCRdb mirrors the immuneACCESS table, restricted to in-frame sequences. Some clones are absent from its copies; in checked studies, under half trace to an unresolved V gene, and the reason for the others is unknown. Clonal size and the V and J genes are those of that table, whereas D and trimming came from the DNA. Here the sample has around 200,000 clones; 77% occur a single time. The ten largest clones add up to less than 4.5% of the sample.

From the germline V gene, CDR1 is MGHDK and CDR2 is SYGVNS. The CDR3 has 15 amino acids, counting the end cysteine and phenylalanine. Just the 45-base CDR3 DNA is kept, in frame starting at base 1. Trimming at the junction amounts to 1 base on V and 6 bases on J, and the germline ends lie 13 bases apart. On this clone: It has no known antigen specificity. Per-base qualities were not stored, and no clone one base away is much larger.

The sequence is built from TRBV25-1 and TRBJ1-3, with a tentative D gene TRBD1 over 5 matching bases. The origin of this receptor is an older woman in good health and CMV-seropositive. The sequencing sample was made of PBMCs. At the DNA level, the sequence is TGTGCCAGCAGTGAATTGGGGGGTGGAAAAAACACCATATATTTT. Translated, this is CASSELGGGKNTIYF.